This T cell receptor beta chain was identified during a study of control samples from healthy donors and cancer patients. Clones were sequenced by immunoSEQ multiplex PCR, and TCRdb holds only the in-frame ones, with some missing. The table has 160,000 or so clones, around 90% seen once. The germline V gene has CDR1 SGHTA and CDR2 FQGNSA. Between the trimmed V and J ends, which lost 5 bases and 6 bases, there was a span of 10 bases. This CDR3 has 13 amino acids. This clonotype was sampled from a woman in her 30s in good health. Sequenced sample: blood. V usage is TRBV7-2 and J usage is TRBJ2-2; no firm D call. The CDR3 reads CASSRGQAGELFF. CDR3 in DNA: TGTGCCAGCAGCCGTGGGCAGGCCGGGGAGCTGTTTTTT.